This record looks at one T cell receptor beta chain sequence and its context. Its antigen is not identified. Within the sample, other DNA sequences also encode this same CDR3. Investigators reverse transcribed all isolated RNA, so they sequenced expressed TCRB transcripts. The repertoire was sequenced with immunoSEQ multiplex PCR; TCRdb's copy has only in-frame clones and lacks some. The table includes under 250,000 clones, more than 11% detected once. The CDR3 is 13 residues long. CDR1 and CDR2 (germline): GTSNPN, SVGIG (reference sequence). Trimming took 5 bases from V and 7 from J; bases not matched to a gene: 8. The sample is drawn from a study of beta chain features in type 1 diabetes. General study findings and limits: Researchers report that Type 1 diabetes patients had moderately but significantly shorter TCRB CDR3s across all four CD4+ subsets. Relative to healthy donors, patients appeared to have naive, central memory and Treg TCRB repertoires that were more similar.

What was sequenced was naive CD4+ T cells from blood. The chain links TRBV30 to TRBJ2-4, with 7 bases aligning to TRBD2. The origin of this receptor is a man aged 25 to 40 with type 1 diabetes. This chain's CDR3 is CAWGTLRGNIQYF. The CDR3, as DNA: TGTGCCTGGGGGACCCTGCGGGGGAACATTCAGTACTTC.